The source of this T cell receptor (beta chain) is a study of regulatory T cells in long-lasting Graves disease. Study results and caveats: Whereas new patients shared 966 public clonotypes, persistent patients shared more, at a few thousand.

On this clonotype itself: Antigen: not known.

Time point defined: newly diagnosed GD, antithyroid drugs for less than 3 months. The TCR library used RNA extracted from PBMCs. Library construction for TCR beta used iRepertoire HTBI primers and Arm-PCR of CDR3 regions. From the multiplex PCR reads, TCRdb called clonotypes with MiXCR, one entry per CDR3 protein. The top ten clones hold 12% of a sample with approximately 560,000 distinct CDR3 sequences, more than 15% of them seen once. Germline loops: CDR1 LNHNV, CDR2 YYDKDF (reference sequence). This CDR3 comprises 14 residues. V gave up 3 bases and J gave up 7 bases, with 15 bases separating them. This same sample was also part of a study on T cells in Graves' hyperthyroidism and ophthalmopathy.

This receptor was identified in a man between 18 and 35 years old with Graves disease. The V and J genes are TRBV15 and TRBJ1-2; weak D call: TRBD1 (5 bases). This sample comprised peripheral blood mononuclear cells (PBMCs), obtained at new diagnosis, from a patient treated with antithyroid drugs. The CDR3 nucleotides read TGTGCCACCAGCAGTGAGATCGGAGGGGCTGGCTACACCTTC. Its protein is CATSSEIGGAGYTF.